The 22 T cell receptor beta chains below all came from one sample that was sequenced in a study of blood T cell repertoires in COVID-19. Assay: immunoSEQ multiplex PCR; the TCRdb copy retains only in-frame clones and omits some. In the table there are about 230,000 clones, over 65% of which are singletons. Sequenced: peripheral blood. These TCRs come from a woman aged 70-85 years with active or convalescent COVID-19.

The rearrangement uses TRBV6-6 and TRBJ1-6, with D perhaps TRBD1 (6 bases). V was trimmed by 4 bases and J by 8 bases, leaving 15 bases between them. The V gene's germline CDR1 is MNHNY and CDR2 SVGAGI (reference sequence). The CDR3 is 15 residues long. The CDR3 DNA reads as TGTGCCAGCAGTTTTCTGACAGGAAGGGATTCACCCCTCCACTTT. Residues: CASSFLTGRDSPLHF.

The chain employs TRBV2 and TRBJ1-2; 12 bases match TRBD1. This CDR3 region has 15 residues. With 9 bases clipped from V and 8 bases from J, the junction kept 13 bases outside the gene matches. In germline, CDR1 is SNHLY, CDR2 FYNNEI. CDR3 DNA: TGTGCCAGTTCCGGGGGGACAGGGGGCGCGGAAGGCTACACCTTC. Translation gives CASSGGTGGAEGYTF.

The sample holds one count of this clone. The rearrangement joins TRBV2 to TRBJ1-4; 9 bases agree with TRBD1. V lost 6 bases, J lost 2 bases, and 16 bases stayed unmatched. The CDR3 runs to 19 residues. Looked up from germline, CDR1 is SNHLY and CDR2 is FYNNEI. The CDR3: CASRGSRTGGGWTNEKLFF. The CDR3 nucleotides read TGTGCCAGCAGGGGGTCGCGTACAGGGGGCGGATGGACTAATGAAAAACTGTTTTTT.

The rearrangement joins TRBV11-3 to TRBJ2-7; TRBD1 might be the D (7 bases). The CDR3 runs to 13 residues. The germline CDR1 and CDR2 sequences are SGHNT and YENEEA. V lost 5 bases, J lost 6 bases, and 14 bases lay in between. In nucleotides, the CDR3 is TGTGCCAGCAGCCCCAGGGGGGCGGGCGAGCAGTACTTC. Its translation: CASSPRGAGEQYF.

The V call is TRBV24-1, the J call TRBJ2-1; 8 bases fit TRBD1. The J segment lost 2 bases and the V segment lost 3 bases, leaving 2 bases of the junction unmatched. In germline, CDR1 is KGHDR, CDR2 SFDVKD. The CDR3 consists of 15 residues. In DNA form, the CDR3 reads TGTGCCACCAGTGATCCGGGACAGGCCTACAATGAGCAGTTCTTC. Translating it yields CATSDPGQAYNEQFF.

CDR3 DNA sequence: TGTGCCAGCAGCCAAGTTGGCCGGACAGGCCTCTACAATGAGCAGTTCTTC. Encoded protein: CASSQVGRTGLYNEQFF. This chain uses TRBV14 with TRBJ2-1; 7 bases are a match to TRBD1. The CDR3 totals 17 residues. CDR1 is SGHDN and CDR2 is FVKESK in the germline V gene. After removal of 1 base from V and 3 bases from J, the junction contained 9 bases not matched to a gene.

This CDR3 is CASSQDRAALDEQYF. CDR3 DNA sequence: TGTGCCAGCAGCCAAGATCGAGCGGCTCTCGACGAGCAGTACTTC. The rearrangement links TRBV4-2 to TRBJ2-7; perhaps TRBD2 as D (5 bases). CDR3 length equals 15 residues. The germline CDR1 and CDR2 sequences are LGHNA and YNFKEQ. Trimming took off 0 bases at V and 5 bases at J, with 14 bases between the two ends.

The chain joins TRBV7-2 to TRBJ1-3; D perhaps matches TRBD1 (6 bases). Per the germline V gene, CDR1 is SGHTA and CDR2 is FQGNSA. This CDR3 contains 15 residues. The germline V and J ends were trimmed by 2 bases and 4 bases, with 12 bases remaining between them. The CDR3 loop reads CASSLTPGAGNTIYF. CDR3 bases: TGTGCCAGCAGCTTAACACCAGGGGCCGGAAACACCATATATTTT.

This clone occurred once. CDR3 residues: CSVELQGYGYTF. Written as DNA, the CDR3 is TGCAGCGTTGAGTTACAGGGCTATGGCTACACCTTC. The chain has TRBV29-1 and TRBJ1-2; maybe TRBD1 (6 bases). Germline V CDR1 and CDR2: SQVTM, ANQGSEA. V gave up 3 bases and J gave up 4 bases, with 9 bases separating them. The CDR3 loop spans 12 amino acids.

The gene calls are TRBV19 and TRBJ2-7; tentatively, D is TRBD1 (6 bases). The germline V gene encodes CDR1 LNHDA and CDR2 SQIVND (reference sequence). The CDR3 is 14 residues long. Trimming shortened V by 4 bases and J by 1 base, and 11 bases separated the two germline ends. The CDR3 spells CASSTPGQSYEQYF. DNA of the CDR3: TGTGCCAGTAGTACCCCCGGACAGTCCTACGAGCAGTACTTC.

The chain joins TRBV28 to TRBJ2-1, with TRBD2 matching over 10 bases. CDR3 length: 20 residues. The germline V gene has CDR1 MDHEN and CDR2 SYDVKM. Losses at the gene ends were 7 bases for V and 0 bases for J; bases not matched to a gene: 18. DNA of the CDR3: TGTGCCAGCACCTCAGGCTCTAGCGGGAGTTCAAGGAGCTCCTACAATGAGCAGTTCTTC. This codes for CASTSGSSGSSRSSYNEQFF.

Here the CDR3 DNA reads TGTGCCAGTCGATGGGACAGGGGAACGGGTGAGCAGTTCTTC. As protein: CASRWDRGTGEQFF. The V gene is TRBV4-2, the J gene TRBJ2-1; 10 bases are a match to TRBD1. Germline V gives CDR1 LGHNA, CDR2 YNFKEQ. The CDR3 has 14 residues. With 9 bases clipped from V and 9 bases from J, the junction kept 11 bases outside the gene matches.

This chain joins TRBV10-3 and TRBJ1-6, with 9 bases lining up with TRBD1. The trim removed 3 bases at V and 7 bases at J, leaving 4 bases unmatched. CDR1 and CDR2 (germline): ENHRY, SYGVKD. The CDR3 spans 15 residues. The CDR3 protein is CAISEGQGFNSPLHF. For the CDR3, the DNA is TGTGCCATCAGTGAAGGACAGGGGTTCAATTCACCCCTCCACTTT.

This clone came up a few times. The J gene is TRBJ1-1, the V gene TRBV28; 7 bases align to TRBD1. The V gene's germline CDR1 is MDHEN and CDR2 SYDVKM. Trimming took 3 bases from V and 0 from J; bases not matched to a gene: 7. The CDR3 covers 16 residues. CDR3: CASSFNSQGMNTEAFF. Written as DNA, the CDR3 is TGTGCCAGCAGTTTCAACTCACAGGGGATGAACACTGAAGCTTTCTTT.

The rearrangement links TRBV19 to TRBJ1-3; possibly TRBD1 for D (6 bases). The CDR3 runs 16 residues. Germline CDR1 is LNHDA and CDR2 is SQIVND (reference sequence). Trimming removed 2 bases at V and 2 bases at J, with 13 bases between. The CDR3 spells CASSIPGQGAGNTIYF. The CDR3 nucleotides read TGTGCCAGTAGTATACCGGGACAAGGGGCTGGAAACACCATATATTTT.

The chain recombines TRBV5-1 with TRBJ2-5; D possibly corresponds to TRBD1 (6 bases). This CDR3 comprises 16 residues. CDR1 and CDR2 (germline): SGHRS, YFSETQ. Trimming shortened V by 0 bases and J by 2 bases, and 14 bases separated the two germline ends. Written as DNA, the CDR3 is TGCGCCAGCAGCTTGGTGTGGACAGACTTTCAAGAGACCCAGTACTTC. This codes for CASSLVWTDFQETQYF.

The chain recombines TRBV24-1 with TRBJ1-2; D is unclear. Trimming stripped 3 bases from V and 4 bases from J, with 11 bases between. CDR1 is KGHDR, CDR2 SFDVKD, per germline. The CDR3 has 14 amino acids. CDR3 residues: CATSDDTSPYGYTF. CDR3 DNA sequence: TGTGCCACCAGTGATGATACTTCTCCCTATGGCTACACCTTC.

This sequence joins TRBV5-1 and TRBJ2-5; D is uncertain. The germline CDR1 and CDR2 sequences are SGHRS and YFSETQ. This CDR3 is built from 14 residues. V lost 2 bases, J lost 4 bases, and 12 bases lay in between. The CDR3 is CASSLLSSSETQYF. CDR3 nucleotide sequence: TGCGCCAGCAGCTTACTTAGTAGTTCAGAGACCCAGTACTTC.

The CDR3 is CASSKLRTGSYF. CDR3 in DNA: TGTGCCAGCAGCAAATTGAGGACAGGGTCGTATTTT. The V call is TRBV21-1, the J call TRBJ2-3; TRBD1 reflects the table's D call only, with no check against the DNA. TRBV21-1 is described as a pseudogene. This CDR3 has 12 amino acids.

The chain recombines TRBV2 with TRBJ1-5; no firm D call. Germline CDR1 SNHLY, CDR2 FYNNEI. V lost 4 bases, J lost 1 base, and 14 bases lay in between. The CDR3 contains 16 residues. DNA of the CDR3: TGTGCCAGCAGTGTTCGGGGTATAGAAAGCAATCAGCCCCAGCATTTT. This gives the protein CASSVRGIESNQPQHF.

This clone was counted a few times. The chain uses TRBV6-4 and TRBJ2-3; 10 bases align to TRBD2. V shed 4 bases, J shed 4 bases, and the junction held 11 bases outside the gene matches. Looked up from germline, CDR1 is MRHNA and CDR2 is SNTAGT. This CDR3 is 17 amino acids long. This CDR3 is CASSVSPAGGGADTQYF. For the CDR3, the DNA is TGTGCCAGCAGTGTCAGTCCAGCGGGGGGGGGCGCAGATACGCAGTATTTT.

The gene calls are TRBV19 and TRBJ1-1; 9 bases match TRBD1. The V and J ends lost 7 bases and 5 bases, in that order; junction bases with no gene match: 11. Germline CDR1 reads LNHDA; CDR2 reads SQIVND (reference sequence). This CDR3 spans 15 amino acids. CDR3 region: CASTARNRGRTEAFF. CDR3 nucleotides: TGTGCCAGTACGGCGCGGAACAGGGGGCGGACTGAAGCTTTCTTT. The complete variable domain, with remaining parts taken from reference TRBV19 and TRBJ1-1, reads DGGITQSPKYLFRKEGQNVTLSCEQNLNHDAMYWYRQDPGQGLRLIYYSQIVNDFQKGDIAEGYSVSREKKESFPLTVTSAQKNPTAFYLCASTARNRGRTEAFFGQGTRLTVV.